The 6 T cell receptor beta chains below were found in one sample sequenced in a study of T-cell memory formation after mild COVID-19. TCRdb fed the 5' RACE reads into MiXCR, producing one record per CDR3 protein. The sample consists of roughly 130,000 distinct CDR3 sequences, approximately 15% of them appearing once. The source material was PBMCs or a T cell subset sorted from them (not recorded which). The receptors come from a man between 18 and 35 years old who had mild COVID-19 (a few samples of this study predate the infection). Cell type and time point are not known.

The sample holds a few counts of this clonotype. The chain couples TRBV5-1 to TRBJ1-1, with D hard to call. The V gene's germline CDR1 is SGHRS and CDR2 YFSETQ. The CDR3 totals 15 residues. The germline V and J ends were trimmed by 0 bases and 5 bases, with 14 bases remaining between them. CDR3 in amino acids: CASSLEALTITEAFF. CDR3 nucleotide sequence: TGCGCCAGCAGCTTGGAGGCTCTGACTATTACTGAAGCTTTCTTT.

The CDR3 sequence: CASSVGTSGELLFSTDTQYF. DNA of the CDR3: TGCGCCAGCAGTGTCGGGACTAGCGGGGAACTGCTATTTAGCACAGATACGCAGTATTTT. The genes are TRBV23-1 and TRBJ2-3; TRBD2 matches at 13 bases. TRBV23-1 is treated as an ORF (open reading frame) with a function not yet certain. The length of the CDR3 is 20 residues. V lost 5 bases to trimming and J lost 0 bases; unmatched junction nucleotides: 14.

This chain joins TRBV20-1 and TRBJ2-4; D remains unclear. The germline CDR1 and CDR2 sequences are DFQATT and SNEGSKA (reference sequence). The CDR3 runs 14 residues. The V and J ends lost 6 bases and 0 bases respectively, with 12 bases between them. CDR3 DNA sequence: TGCAGTGCGATGACTGGTCTAGCCAAAAACATTCAGTACTTC. Its translation: CSAMTGLAKNIQYF.

This clonotype was found a few times. The rearrangement links TRBV6-2 or TRBV6-3 to TRBJ2-3; TRBD2 aligns across 8 bases. This CDR3 has 15 amino acids. The ends lost 6 bases at V and 4 bases at J; junction bases unmatched: 9. The germline V gene has CDR1 MNHEY and CDR2 SVGEGT. Here the CDR3 reads CASSLRFGGADTQYF. The DNA for the CDR3 is TGTGCCAGCAGCCTAAGGTTCGGGGGGGCAGATACGCAGTATTTT.

The chain links TRBV7-9 to TRBJ2-1; D is unresolved. Germline-derived CDR1 and CDR2 are SEHNR and FQNEAQ (reference sequence). V was pared by 1 base and J by 2 bases, with 3 bases between. This CDR3 has 13 amino acids. The CDR3 region is CASSLETYNEQFF. CDR3 DNA sequence: TGTGCCAGCAGCTTAGAGACCTACAATGAGCAGTTCTTC.

The chain links TRBV6-5 to TRBJ2-3; 7 positions match TRBD1. V was clipped by 0 bases and J by 5 bases; unmatched bases: 11. This CDR3 contains 17 residues. Germline-derived CDR1 and CDR2 are MNHEY and SVGAGI. This CDR3 is CASSYSSYQGVRDTQYF. The CDR3, as DNA: TGTGCCAGCAGTTACTCGAGTTATCAGGGGGTTAGAGATACGCAGTATTTT.